The TCR beta chain under discussion was sequenced for a study of T cells in Graves' hyperthyroidism and ophthalmopathy. Points from the study as a whole: Most clonotypes that expanded in the thyroid above 0.001 also showed up in blood. A 13 V-J model separated ophthalmopathy from stable hyperthyroidism.

TCR beta CDR3 region amplification was performed from RNA transcripts. When the TCR CDR3 underwent first-round RT-PCR, the HTBI primer set was used. TCRdb processed the multiplex PCR reads anew with MiXCR; each CDR3 protein has one entry. Of around 440,000 distinct CDR3 sequences in the sample, more than 15% were seen once. The CDR3 contains 14 residues. Germline V CDR1 and CDR2: DFQATT, SNEGSKA (reference sequence). V shed 6 bases, J shed 7 bases, and the junction held 10 bases outside the gene matches. Hyperthyroidism of Graves' type that showed no ophthalmopathy progression within 18 months was stable. Among the patients, aged 18 to 65, hyperthyroidism was newly diagnosed and had lasted under 2 months. A note on this clonotype: Its antigen is unidentified.

Sequenced sample: blood. This rearrangement joins TRBV20-1 to TRBJ1-2; TRBD1 matches at 11 bases. The TCR was taken from a woman under 30 with Graves' hyperthyroidism. The CDR3 nucleotides read TGCAGTGCCCAGGGACAGGGGGAACTAGGTGGCTACACCTTC. Translated, it gives CSAQGQGELGGYTF.